This T cell receptor (beta chain) was identified in a study of blood T cell repertoires in COVID-19. Assay: immunoSEQ multiplex PCR; the TCRdb copy retains only in-frame clones and omits some. This table holds over 150,000 clones, around 84% found once. V was cut by 2 bases and J by 6 bases, with 8 bases left in between. Germline CDR1 is MNHEY and CDR2 is SVGEGT. The CDR3 spans 13 residues. This TCR was recovered from a man aged 50 to 59 with active or convalescent COVID-19. The sample consisted of peripheral blood. V and J are TRBV6-2 or TRBV6-3 and TRBJ2-1; D uncertain. The CDR3 region is CASSYLNSNEQFF. The CDR3 DNA follows: TGTGCCAGCAGTTACCTGAATAGCAATGAGCAGTTCTTC.